This T cell receptor beta chain was captured in a study of beta chain features in type 1 diabetes. Whole-study context: Age and gender were similar between patients and healthy donors, as were cell yields. Study-wide points: When Type 1 diabetes patients were examined, their TCRB CDR3s proved moderately but significantly shorter in all four CD4+ subsets.

On this clone itself: Antigen: not known.

The CDR3 runs to 14 residues. Germline CDR1 is SSHAT and CDR2 is FNYEAQ (reference sequence). The V gene end was trimmed by 1 base and the J gene end by 5 bases; junction bases not matched to a gene: 2. The isolated RNA, all of it, was reverse transcribed, so expressed TCRB transcripts were what got sequenced. Only in-frame clones appear in the TCRdb table, and some are missing; sequencing was by immunoSEQ multiplex PCR. The sample consists of about 390,000 clones, roughly a tenth of them appearing once. The source material was central memory CD4+ T cells from blood. This receptor was identified in a man younger than 40 with type 1 diabetes. The V call is TRBV7-7, the J call TRBJ2-1, with 7 bases identical to TRBD2. DNA for the CDR3: TGTGCCAGCAGCTTAGAACTAGCGAACAATGAGCAGTTCTTC. Translating it yields CASSLELANNEQFF. Full variable domain (remainder filled in from reference TRBV7-7 and TRBJ2-1): GAGVSQSPRYKVTKRGQDVTLRCDPISSHATLYWYQQALGQGPEFLTYFNYEAQPDKSGLPSDRFSAERPEGSISTLTIQRTEQRDSAMYRCASSLELANNEQFFGPGTRLTVL.